This TCR beta chain originates from a study of shared clonotypes between healthy human individuals. Some clones are missing from TCRdb's copy, which holds only in-frame ones; the method was immunoSEQ multiplex PCR. The table has just over 2,000,000 clones, roughly 94% seen once. CDR3 length: 16 residues. V shed 3 bases and J 12 bases; nucleotides not matched to a gene: 14. Germline V gene data show CDR1 as LNHDA and CDR2 as SQIVND (reference sequence). This chain uses TRBV19 with TRBJ2-1, with 10 bases aligning to TRBD2. Sample: naive CD4+ T cells sorted from blood. Subset defined: CD45RA+ positively selected. The TCR originated in a man aged 18-30 years in good health. The CDR3 region is CASSIRVAGGAYGQFF. CDR3 nucleotide sequence: TGTGCCAGTAGTATCCGAGTAGCGGGAGGAGCTTACGGGCAGTTCTTC.